The clone carrying this T cell receptor beta chain was counted ten times or more. Its antigen is as yet unknown. The sample belongs to a study of T cells after yellow fever vaccination. Via MiXCR, TCRdb re-called the 5' RACE reads, giving one row per CDR3 protein. Among hundreds of thousands of distinct CDR3 sequences, 6% to 8% were seen once, and the ten largest hold over 14%. Overall study results and limits: The booster response re-showed most primary clones: roughly 97% CD4, more than 80% CD8.

The TCR comes from a man younger than 40 who received the YFV17D yellow fever vaccine. The material sequenced was PBMCs, taken 5 days after the yellow fever booster vaccination.

Written as DNA, the CDR3 is TGCGCCAGCAGCTTGACAGGGGAGGCAGATACGCAGTATTTT. As protein: CASSLTGEADTQYF. This chain joins TRBV5-1 and TRBJ2-3; TRBD1 might be the D (7 bases). V lost 1 base, J lost 4 bases, and 10 bases lay in between. Per germline, CDR1 SGHRS and CDR2 YFSETQ. The CDR3 length is 14 residues.